This TCR beta chain was sequenced during a study of blood T cell repertoires in COVID-19. For the study at large: The United States, Italy and Spain supplied acute and convalescent COVID-19 samples. T cells, B-cell-depleted T cells, or PBMCs provided the cDNA or gDNA that served as material.

Per the original methods: Reference gene primer amplification in the assay estimated nucleated cell counts. Assay: immunoSEQ multiplex PCR; the TCRdb copy retains only in-frame clones and omits some. The V and J calls and the clone size are those of that table, but D and trimming were determined from the DNA. The table has 430,000 or so clones, about 90% seen once. V lost 5 bases and J lost 5; bases outside the gene matches: 18. The CDR3 runs to 20 residues. Germline V CDR1 and CDR2: SGHVS, FQNEAQ. This sequence was found in a man younger than 35 with COVID-19, enrolled during active disease. V is TRBV7-8 and J is TRBJ2-3; 14 nucleotides line up with TRBD2. Input material: peripheral blood. CDR3 sequence: CASSRRGGTSGGTFVDTQYF. The CDR3 nucleotides are TGTGCCAGCAGCCGCCGTGGCGGGACTAGCGGGGGAACCTTCGTAGATACGCAGTATTTT.